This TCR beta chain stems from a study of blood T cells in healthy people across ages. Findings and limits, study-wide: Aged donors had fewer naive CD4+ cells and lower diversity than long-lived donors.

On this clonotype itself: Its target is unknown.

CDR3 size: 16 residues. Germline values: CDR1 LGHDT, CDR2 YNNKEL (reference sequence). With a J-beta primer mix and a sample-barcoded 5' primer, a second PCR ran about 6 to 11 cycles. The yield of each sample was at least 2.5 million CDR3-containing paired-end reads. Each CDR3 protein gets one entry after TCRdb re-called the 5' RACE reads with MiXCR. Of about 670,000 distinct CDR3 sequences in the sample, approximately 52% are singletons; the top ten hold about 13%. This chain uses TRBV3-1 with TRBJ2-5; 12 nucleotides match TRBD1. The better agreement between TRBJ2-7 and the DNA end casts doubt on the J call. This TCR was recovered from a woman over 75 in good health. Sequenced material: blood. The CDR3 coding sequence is TGTGCCAGCAGCCAAGATCAGGGACAGGGGGCCCGCGAGCAGTACTTC. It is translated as CASSQDQGQGAREQYF.